A selection of T cell receptor beta chains follows, all from one sample in a study of blood T cell repertoires in COVID-19. Produced via immunoSEQ multiplex PCR; TCRdb's table is partial and in-frame only. The sample lists more than 250,000 clones, around 90% seen once, with roughly 6.2% in the top ten. Sequenced material: PBMCs or T cells enriched from blood (not recorded which). All receptors derive from a woman in her 40s who had recovered from COVID-19. Both conserved end residues are part of each CDR3. D genes are given only for firm matches. The size entry is marked missing in some rows and otherwise reads once, few, many or a size class.

d_call j_call clone_size v_call cdr3_aa cdr3_nt
TRBD2 TRBJ2-3 NA TRBV7-3 CASSQGTSGLLDTQYF TGTGCCAGCAGCCAAGGGACTAGCGGTCTCCTTGATACGCAGTATTTT
NA TRBJ2-3 NA TRBV24-1 CATSDPSQGLSGADTQYF TGTGCCACCAGTGACCCCTCACAGGGCCTCTCGGGTGCAGATACGCAGTATTTT
NA TRBJ2-3 NA TRBV5-8 CASSLRGRADTQYF TGTGCCAGCAGCTTGAGGGGTCGGGCAGATACGCAGTATTTT
NA TRBJ1-4 NA TRBV6-2/TRBV6-3 CASNPGGDMKNCFF NA
TRBD1 TRBJ2-1 NA TRBV27 CASSSGGSSYNEQFF TGTGCCAGCAGCTCAGGGGGTAGCTCCTACAATGAGCAGTTCTTC
NA TRBJ1-2 NA TRBV27 CASSLSPAGKSLIF TGTGCCAGCAGTTTATCGCCGGCAGGGAAGAGCCTAATCTTC
NA TRBJ1-6 NA TRBV28 CASSQGYLNSPLHF TGTGCCAGCAGCCAGGGGTACTTGAATTCACCCCTCCACTTT
TRBD1 TRBJ2-1 NA TRBV19 CASTPRTGEVNEQFF TGTGCCAGTACCCCTCGGACAGGAGAGGTCAATGAGCAGTTCTTC
TRBD2 TRBJ2-3 NA TRBV5-1 CASSLPQGVLAGGPLDTQYF TGCGCCAGCAGCCTACCTCAGGGTGTCCTAGCGGGAGGGCCATTAGATACGCAGTATTTT
TRBD1 TRBJ1-1 NA TRBV7-2 CASSPPTGVEAFF TGTGCCAGCAGCCCCCCGACAGGGGTGGAGGCTTTCTTT
NA TRBJ2-5 NA TRBV25-1 CASSSGSSEETQYF TGTGCCAGCAGTAGTGGGAGCAGTGAAGAGACCCAGTACTTC
NA TRBJ2-4 NA TRBV6-2/TRBV6-3 CASSYRADLAKNIQYF TGTGCCAGCAGTTACCGAGCGGACCTAGCCAAAAACATTCAGTACTTC
TRBD2 TRBJ2-1 few TRBV6-5 CASNRGLGSYNEQFF TGTGCCAGCAACCGTGGACTAGGATCCTACAATGAGCAGTTCTTC
TRBD2 TRBJ2-1 NA TRBV7-2 CASSLSSGRVSEQFF TGTGCCAGCAGCTTATCTAGCGGGAGAGTAAGTGAGCAGTTCTTC
TRBD1 TRBJ1-1 few TRBV18 CASSTTGGNTEAFF TGTGCCAGCTCAACTACAGGGGGGAACACTGAAGCTTTCTTT
TRBD1 TRBJ1-4 NA TRBV2 CASLRGQGIEKLFF TGTGCCAGCTTGAGGGGACAGGGTATTGAAAAACTGTTTTTT
NA TRBJ2-5 NA TRBV28 CASSFPTEETQYF TGTGCCAGCAGTTTTCCCACGGAAGAGACCCAGTACTTC
TRBD1 TRBJ2-5 NA TRBV5-6 CASSSFYSLTGHGETQYF TGTGCCAGCAGCTCCTTTTATAGTTTGACAGGGCATGGGGAGACCCAGTACTTC
NA TRBJ2-7 NA TRBV21-1 CASSTRLAGTPRPSYEQYF TGTGCCAGCAGCACCCGCTTAGCGGGCACCCCTAGGCCCTCCTACGAGCAGTACTTC
NA TRBJ1-1 NA TRBV6-1 CASSEQGRRTEAFF TGTGCCAGCAGTGAACAGGGGCGGAGGACTGAAGCTTTCTTT
TRBD2 TRBJ2-3 NA TRBV9 CASSVGTSGTDTQYF TGTGCCAGCAGCGTAGGGACTAGCGGGACAGATACGCAGTATTTT
NA TRBJ1-6 NA TRBV12-1 CASIKDRGLSPLHF TGTGCCAGCATCAAAGACAGGGGGCTTTCACCCCTCCACTTT
TRBD2 TRBJ2-5 NA TRBV4-3 CASSQDPAGGQETQYF TGCGCCAGCAGCCAAGATCCGGCGGGAGGGCAAGAGACCCAGTACTTC
TRBD1 TRBJ2-2 NA TRBV6-5 CASKQGVTGELFF TGTGCCAGCAAACAGGGGGTCACCGGGGAGCTGTTTTTT
TRBD2 TRBJ2-5 NA TRBV7-2 CASSNLAGDGETQYF TGTGCCAGCAGCAACCTAGCGGGAGACGGAGAGACCCAGTACTTC
NA TRBJ2-7 few TRBV6-5 CASSYAGLEIEQYF TGTGCCAGCAGTTACGCGGGGTTGGAAATAGAGCAGTACTTC
TRBD1 TRBJ1-6 NA TRBV2 CASSPQRGDRGYNSPLHF TGTGCCAGCAGCCCCCAAAGGGGGGACAGGGGCTATAATTCACCCCTCCACTTT
NA TRBJ2-7 NA TRBV4-1 CASSHSTGLYEQYF TGCGCCAGCAGCCATTCGACAGGACTTTACGAGCAGTACTTC
TRBD1 TRBJ2-7 few TRBV7-9 CASSLTGVGEQYF TGTGCCAGCAGCTTGACAGGGGTGGGCGAGCAGTACTTC
TRBD1 TRBJ2-1 NA TRBV6-2/TRBV6-3 CASSYGGTGIDNEQFF TGTGCCAGCAGTTACGGGGGGACAGGGATCGACAATGAGCAGTTCTTC
NA TRBJ1-1 NA TRBV10-2 CASAPGNTEAFF TGCGCCAGCGCCCCAGGGAACACTGAAGCTTTCTTT
NA TRBJ1-1 NA TRBV29-1 CSVEDVQGGTEAFF TGCAGCGTTGAAGATGTGCAGGGCGGCACTGAAGCTTTCTTT
TRBD1 TRBJ1-6 NA TRBV6-2/TRBV6-3 CASSYFGQAYNSPLHF TGTGCCAGCAGTTACTTCGGACAGGCCTATAATTCACCCCTCCACTTT
NA TRBJ1-4 NA TRBV19 CASSPSQVTTNEKLFF TGTGCCAGTAGTCCCTCACAGGTTACAACTAATGAAAAACTGTTTTTT
NA TRBJ1-2 NA TRBV6-2/TRBV6-3 CASSHSPNYGYTF TGTGCCAGCAGTCACAGCCCTAACTATGGCTACACCTTC
NA TRBJ2-5 NA TRBV14 CASSRSVRETQYF TGTGCCAGCAGCCGTAGCGTGCGAGAGACCCAGTACTTC
NA TRBJ1-3 NA TRBV5-1 CASSSSGYSGNTIYF TGCGCCAGCAGCTCCTCAGGGTACTCTGGAAACACCATATATTTT
TRBD2 TRBJ2-7 NA TRBV6-2/TRBV6-3 CASSYGLAGDDYEQYF TGTGCCAGCAGTTACGGTCTAGCGGGGGATGACTACGAGCAGTACTTC
NA TRBJ2-7 once TRBV7-6 CASSLAPVSSYEQYF TGTGCCAGCAGCTTAGCTCCAGTATCCTCCTACGAGCAGTACTTC
NA TRBJ2-3 once TRBV6-4 CASSAGDTQYF TGTGCCAGCAGTGCTGGCGATACGCAGTATTTT
NA TRBJ1-6 NA TRBV5-1 CASSLVGQPKGSPLHF TGCGCCAGCAGCTTGGTCGGACAGCCCAAGGGTTCACCCCTCCACTTT
TRBD2 TRBJ2-7 few TRBV4-2 CASSQKREGLHEQYF TGTGCCAGCAGCCAGAAGCGGGAGGGCCTACACGAGCAGTACTTC
NA TRBJ1-5 NA TRBV28 CASSPGGGEGPGNQPQHF TGTGCCAGCAGTCCCGGGGGAGGTGAGGGACCGGGCAATCAGCCCCAGCATTTT
NA TRBJ1-2 NA TRBV27 CASSSSGANYGYTF TGTGCCAGCAGTTCTTCAGGGGCGAACTATGGCTACACCTTC
NA TRBJ1-4 NA TRBV28 CASSLRGINEKLFF TGTGCCAGCAGTTTAAGAGGGATCAATGAAAAACTGTTTTTT
TRBD1 TRBJ1-1 NA TRBV11-2 CASSLDRGQGGTEAFF TGTGCCAGCAGCTTAGATCGGGGACAGGGTGGGACTGAAGCTTTCTTT
TRBD2 TRBJ2-7 NA TRBV11-2 CASSLRALAGDYEQYF TGTGCCAGCAGCCTAAGGGCACTAGCGGGAGATTACGAGCAGTACTTC
TRBD1 TRBJ1-2 NA TRBV7-8 CASSTTGTGRGNYGYTF TGTGCCAGCAGCACAACCGGGACAGGGAGGGGTAACTATGGCTACACCTTC
TRBD1 TRBJ1-1 once TRBV6-5 CASSYEGGARNTEAFF TGTGCCAGCAGTTACGAAGGGGGCGCTAGGAACACTGAAGCTTTCTTT
NA TRBJ2-7 NA TRBV12-3/TRBV12-4 CASSSLSHYEQYF TGTGCCAGCAGTTCCTTGAGCCACTACGAGCAGTACTTC
NA TRBJ2-4 once TRBV7-2 CASSLGGSVIQYF TGTGCCAGCAGCTTGGGGGGTAGTGTCATTCAGTACTTC
NA TRBJ2-7 NA TRBV5-4 CASSLERDTYEQYF TGTGCCAGCAGCTTGGAGAGGGATACCTACGAGCAGTACTTC
TRBD2 TRBJ2-5 NA TRBV2 CASASGGQETQYF TGTGCCAGCGCTAGCGGAGGCCAAGAGACCCAGTACTTC
NA TRBJ2-7 NA TRBV10-3 CAISQDSTPSYEQYF TGTGCCATCAGCCAGGACAGTACACCCTCCTACGAGCAGTACTTC
TRBD1 TRBJ1-2 NA TRBV28 CASRSQGDGYTF TGTGCCAGCAGATCACAGGGGGATGGCTACACCTTC